What follows are 29 T cell receptor beta chains derived from one specimen sequenced in a study of cytomegalovirus exposure and HLA in healthy donors. Primers included in the PCR were 60 Vbeta and 13 Jbeta primers. Repertoires were generated with immunoSEQ multiplex PCR, while TCRdb's copy carries only in-frame clones and drops some. The sample has around 77,000 clones, 75% to 80% seen once. The sample was PBMCs. All receptors come from a man in his forties in good health and CMV-seronegative.

V usage is TRBV19 and J usage is TRBJ1-5; 7 bases fit TRBD1. Germline V gene sequence: CDR1 LNHDA, CDR2 SQIVND (reference sequence). The CDR3 runs 13 residues. Trimming cost V 10 bases and J 6 bases; bases outside gene matches: 9. CDR3 in amino acids: CATAQGHSQPQHF. CDR3 coding DNA: TGTGCCACAGCACAGGGGCACAGTCAGCCCCAGCATTTT.

This chain links TRBV6-5 with TRBJ2-5; D is perhaps TRBD2 (6 bases). The CDR3 runs to 14 residues. Germline V gene lookup returns CDR1 MNHEY and CDR2 SVGAGI. V lost 6 bases and J lost 0, with 11 bases in between. The CDR3 region has the DNA TGTGCCAGCAGCATGGGGGGACACCAAGAGACCCAGTACTTC. Residues: CASSMGGHQETQYF.

There are a few counts of this clone. The gene calls are TRBV27 and TRBJ1-3; D is perhaps TRBD1 (6 bases). The CDR3 is made up of 15 amino acids. CDR1 and CDR2 (germline): MNHEY, SMNVEV (reference sequence). V lost 7 bases to trimming and J lost 1 base, with 14 bases between them. DNA for the CDR3: TGTGCCAGCAAAACCGGAACAGGGTCTGGAAACACCATATATTTT. It encodes CASKTGTGSGNTIYF.

This clone is medium-sized (0.01 to 0.1%). CDR3 coding DNA: TGCGCCAGCAGCCATCGTCGCAGGGCTCTCGCTTTCTTT. This translates into CASSHRRRALAFF. V and J are TRBV4-3 and TRBJ1-1; a weak D match, TRBD1 (5 bases). There are 13 residues in the CDR3. Germline assignment: CDR1 LGHNA and CDR2 YSLEER. The germline V and J ends were trimmed by 3 bases and 11 bases, with 16 bases remaining between them.

This chain uses TRBV18 with TRBJ1-1; TRBD1 might be the D (5 bases). Per the germline V gene, CDR1 is KGHSH and CDR2 is LQKENI. The germline V and J ends were trimmed by 0 bases and 0 bases, with 11 bases remaining between them. This CDR3 is built from 16 residues. The CDR3, as DNA: TGTGCCAGCTCACCACCGGGCAGGGCTATGAACACTGAAGCTTTCTTT. Translation: CASSPPGRAMNTEAFF.

J is TRBJ1-1 and V is TRBV7-3; D might be TRBD1 (5 bases). Looked up from germline, CDR1 is SGHTA and CDR2 is FQGTGA. The CDR3 extends over 14 amino acids. V was pared by 5 bases and J by 1 base, with 11 bases between. The CDR3 spells CASSEQARNTEAFF. For the CDR3, the DNA is TGTGCCAGCAGCGAACAGGCCCGGAACACTGAAGCTTTCTTT.

This chain connects TRBV5-1 to TRBJ1-6; D uncertain. Trimming pared 2 bases from V and 6 bases from J, leaving 12 bases between. Germline CDR1 is SGHRS and CDR2 is YFSETQ. The CDR3 contains 15 residues. The CDR3 DNA sequence: TGCGCCAGCAGCTTTGCAGGCCTCAGTAATTCACCCCTCCACTTT. Translated: CASSFAGLSNSPLHF.

V usage is TRBV5-8 and J usage is TRBJ1-2, with 8 bases lining up with TRBD1. There are 14 residues in the CDR3. Per the germline V gene, CDR1 is SGHTS and CDR2 is YDEGEE. With 3 bases clipped from V and 7 bases from J, the junction kept 8 bases outside the gene matches. The CDR3 here is CASSWGGQGGGYTF. The DNA for the CDR3 is TGTGCCAGCAGCTGGGGTGGACAGGGAGGTGGCTACACCTTC.

This rearrangement joins TRBV5-1 to TRBJ2-7, with 9 bases identical to TRBD1. The V gene end was trimmed by 4 bases and the J gene end by 0 bases; junction bases not matched to a gene: 5. CDR1 SGHRS and CDR2 YFSETQ come from the germline V gene. The length of the CDR3 is 15 residues. CDR3 bases: TGCGCCAGCAGCCCAGGGACAGGGAGCTCCTACGAGCAGTACTTC. It codes for CASSPGTGSSYEQYF.

On this clone itself: Its ends do not fully match the called genes, so a read error is possible. The chain recombines TRBV30 with TRBJ1-5; 11 bases are a match to TRBD1. CDR3 length: 15 amino acids. Germline V gives CDR1 GTSNPN, CDR2 SVGIG (reference sequence). The CDR3 sequence is CPWSGTGGGNQPQHF. DNA of the CDR3: TGTCCCTGGAGTGGGACAGGGGGTGGTAATCAGCCCCAGCATTTT.

The V and J genes are TRBV29-1 and TRBJ2-2; 9 positions match TRBD1. The CDR3 is 14 amino acids. Germline values: CDR1 SQVTM, CDR2 ANQGSEA. The V and J ends lost 7 bases and 5 bases, in that order; junction bases with no gene match: 8. This chain's CDR3 is CSGRQGGNTGELFF. CDR3 sequence (DNA): TGCAGCGGGAGACAGGGGGGCAATACCGGGGAGCTGTTTTTT.

The sample holds a few counts of this clone. J is TRBJ2-3 and V is TRBV10-3; 13 bases align to TRBD2. J lost 2 bases, V lost 6 bases, and 2 bases had no gene match. CDR1 ENHRY and CDR2 SYGVKD come from the germline V gene. The CDR3 contains 15 residues. The CDR3 protein is CAISGTSGNTDTQYF. The DNA of the CDR3 is TGTGCCATCAGCGGGACTAGCGGGAACACAGATACGCAGTATTTT.

This CDR3 reads CASSPLGGYTF. In DNA, the CDR3 is TGTGCCAGCAGCCCACTGGGCGGCTACACCTTC. The chain recombines TRBV28 with TRBJ1-2; no clear D gene. The CDR3 has 11 residues. The V end lost 6 bases, the J end lost 8 bases, and 10 bases lay between the germline ends. The V gene's germline CDR1 is MDHEN and CDR2 SYDVKM.

This chain joins TRBV19 and TRBJ2-7; the match to TRBD2 covers 8 bases. J gave up 1 base and V 5 bases, and 10 bases lay outside the gene matches. Germline-derived CDR1 and CDR2 are LNHDA and SQIVND (reference sequence). This CDR3 comprises 16 residues. The CDR3 coding sequence is TGTGCCAGTAGTGTTAGGGCTAGCGGGCCTTCCTACGAGCAGTACTTC. It yields the protein CASSVRASGPSYEQYF.

The chain joins TRBV30 to TRBJ1-2; D uncertain. V dropped 5 bases and J dropped 2 bases, with 9 bases sitting between them. The CDR3 loop spans 12 amino acids. Germline assignment: CDR1 GTSNPN and CDR2 SVGIG (reference sequence). In nucleotides, the CDR3 is TGTGCCTGGGGTACAGACAACTATGGCTACACCTTC. It yields the protein CAWGTDNYGYTF.

This sequence joins TRBV5-1 and TRBJ2-7, with 15 bases that match TRBD2. The CDR3 contains 16 residues. Trimming took 0 bases from V and 2 from J; bases not matched to a gene: 0. Per the germline V gene, CDR1 is SGHRS and CDR2 is YFSETQ. DNA for the CDR3: TGCGCCAGCAGCTTGGGGACTAGCGGGGGGGCCTACGAGCAGTACTTC. Its protein product is CASSLGTSGGAYEQYF.

The V and J genes are TRBV5-1 and TRBJ2-5; 7 positions match TRBD1. The tail of the sequence fits TRBJ2-7 better, so the J call may be wrong. Per the germline V gene, CDR1 is SGHRS and CDR2 is YFSETQ. The CDR3 is 15 residues long. The CDR3 nucleotides read TGCGCCAGCAGATTTTCCTACGACAGGGTCAACGAGCAGTACTTC. Its translation: CASRFSYDRVNEQYF.

The chain joins TRBV5-4 to TRBJ1-2; 7 bases fit TRBD1. Germline lookup yields CDR1 SGHNT and CDR2 YYREEE (reference sequence). The CDR3 consists of 14 residues. Trimming took 4 bases from V and 7 from J; bases not matched to a gene: 10. CDR3 sequence: CASSRRQGEGGYTF. The CDR3 region has the DNA TGTGCCAGCAGCCGGAGGCAGGGGGAAGGTGGCTACACCTTC.

The J gene is TRBJ2-5, the V gene TRBV6-1; TRBD2 matches at 9 bases. The CDR3 has 15 residues. Germline assignment: CDR1 MNHNS and CDR2 SASEGT. With 0 bases clipped from V and 9 bases from J, the junction kept 8 bases outside the gene matches. The CDR3 nucleotides read TGTGCCAGCAGTGAAGCGTCTCGGCGGGAGGGGCCCCAGTACTTC. Its translation: CASSEASRREGPQYF.

This sequence joins TRBV9 and TRBJ2-5; 8 bases are a match to TRBD2. The germline V gene has CDR1 SGDLS and CDR2 YYNGEE. This CDR3 spans 13 amino acids. With V trimmed by 2 bases and J by 7 bases, 4 bases remained unmatched. CDR3 bases: TGTGCCAGCAGCGTGGACGGGAGGGGGACCCAGTACTTC. Amino acid sequence: CASSVDGRGTQYF.

V usage is TRBV9 and J usage is TRBJ2-1; 9 positions match TRBD2. Trimming took 0 bases from V and 6 from J; bases not matched to a gene: 7. Per the germline V gene, CDR1 is SGDLS and CDR2 is YYNGEE. The CDR3 is 16 residues long. CDR3 DNA sequence: TGTGCCAGCAGCGTAGGCCTAGCGGGGCGGAGCAATGAGCAGTTCTTC. It encodes CASSVGLAGRSNEQFF. The whole variable domain, filled in from reference TRBV9 and TRBJ2-1, reads DSGVTQTPKHLITATGQRVTLRCSPRSGDLSVYWYQQSLDQGLQFLIQYYNGEERAKGNILERFSAQQFPDLHSELNLSSLELGDSALYFCASSVGLAGRSNEQFFGPGTRLTVL.

There are a few counts of this clone. V and J are TRBV4-3 and TRBJ1-6, with 7 bases that match TRBD1. Trimming took 1 base from V and 7 from J; bases not matched to a gene: 16. The CDR3 loop spans 19 amino acids. Germline assignment: CDR1 LGHNA and CDR2 YSLEER. CDR3 nucleotide sequence: TGCGCCAGCAGCCAAGGATTGCCCTCTTCCGGGACAGTCAATTCACCCCTCCACTTT. This codes for CASSQGLPSSGTVNSPLHF.

The chain carries TRBV7-8 and TRBJ2-5; D not resolved. The V end lost 5 bases, the J end lost 7 bases, and 8 bases lay between the germline ends. Germline V lookup: CDR1 SGHVS, CDR2 FQNEAQ. This CDR3 is 11 amino acids long. The CDR3 sequence: CASSPFGTQYF. The CDR3 region has the DNA TGTGCCAGCAGCCCCTTCGGGACCCAGTACTTC.

The rearrangement uses TRBV19 and TRBJ1-4; D is perhaps TRBD1 (5 bases). This CDR3 comprises 14 residues. In germline, CDR1 is LNHDA, CDR2 SQIVND (reference sequence). V was pared by 1 base and J by 4 bases, with 7 bases between. CDR3 DNA: TGTGCCAGTAGTATAGGACAGAATAATGAAAAACTGTTTTTT. Translating gives CASSIGQNNEKLFF. Full variable domain (remainder filled in from reference TRBV19 and TRBJ1-4): DGGITQSPKYLFRKEGQNVTLSCEQNLNHDAMYWYRQDPGQGLRLIYYSQIVNDFQKGDIAEGYSVSREKKESFPLTVTSAQKNPTAFYLCASSIGQNNEKLFFGSGTQLSVL.

For the CDR3, the DNA is TGTGCCAGCAGCCTCGGGGGGACAGGGACCTACGAGCAGTACTTC. Translated: CASSLGGTGTYEQYF. This chain connects TRBV14 to TRBJ2-7; 9 bases are shared with TRBD1. Germline assignment: CDR1 SGHDN and CDR2 FVKESK. J was trimmed by 2 bases and V by 4 bases; bases with no gene match: 6. CDR3 length: 15 residues.

The table lists this clone with a count of one. CDR3 protein: CASSYSLVPYEQYF. The CDR3 nucleotides are TGTGCCAGCAGTTACTCTCTCGTCCCCTACGAGCAGTACTTC. The genes are TRBV6-5 and TRBJ2-7; D not certain. In germline, CDR1 is MNHEY, CDR2 SVGAGI. Trimming took 0 bases from V and 2 from J, leaving 8 bases between them. This CDR3 spans 14 amino acids.

This clone has a single count. The chain combines TRBV12-5 with TRBJ2-1; 11 bases agree with TRBD1. Germline V gene sequence: CDR1 LGHNT, CDR2 FRNRAP. This CDR3 comprises 14 residues. The ends lost 7 bases at V and 3 bases at J; junction bases unmatched: 2. CDR3 nucleotides: TGTGCTAGTGACGGGACAGGGGGCTACAATGAGCAGTTCTTC. Translation: CASDGTGGYNEQFF.

The genes are TRBV5-4 and TRBJ1-2; D gene unclear. Germline V gives CDR1 SGHNT, CDR2 YYREEE (reference sequence). The V and J ends lost 0 bases and 3 bases respectively, with 12 bases between them. This CDR3 contains 15 residues. This CDR3 reads CASSLEQPKYYGYTF. The DNA of the CDR3 is TGTGCCAGCAGCTTGGAACAGCCAAAATACTATGGCTACACCTTC.

The V and J genes are TRBV28 and TRBJ2-7; 7 nucleotides line up with TRBD1. This CDR3 has 13 amino acids. CDR1 and CDR2 from the germline V gene are MDHEN and SYDVKM. V was clipped by 7 bases and J by 3 bases; unmatched bases: 6. This chain's CDR3 is CASIRTGGYEQYF. The CDR3 bases are TGTGCCAGCATCAGGACAGGAGGCTACGAGCAGTACTTC. The full variable domain, in which reference TRBV28 and TRBJ2-7 provide the parts outside the CDR3, is DVKVTQSSRYLVKRTGEKVFLECVQDMDHENMFWYRQDPGLGLRLIYFSYDVKMKEKGDIPEGYSVSREKKERFSLILESASTNQTSMYLCASIRTGGYEQYFGPGTRLTVT.